This T cell receptor (beta chain) was retrieved from a study of neurological immune-mediated disorders. Overall study results and limits: The absence of shared CDR3 amino acid sequences among expanded clones across subjects suggests private repertoires in all groups.

A remark on this clonotype: As yet, its antigen is unknown.

Time point meaning: longitudinal time-point 2. Where libraries were unsorted, they were derived from 2 million PBMCs stored at -80 degrees C. 5'RACE employing 10-nucleotide random UMIs yielded the cDNA. Sequencing of 15-18 subjects in each run yielded over 170 million TCR-beta sequences. TCRdb used MiXCR to reprocess the 5' RACE reads, holding one entry per CDR3 protein. The sample has 81,000 or so distinct CDR3 sequences, around 14% seen once. The CDR3 loop spans 12 amino acids. With 7 bases removed from V and 7 bases from J, the gap between germline ends came to 13 bases. The TCR was taken from a female donor with HTLV-1-associated myelopathy (HAM/TSP). Material for sequencing was PBMCs. This chain connects TRBV12-3 or TRBV12-4 to TRBJ2-5; perhaps TRBD1 as D (6 bases). The CDR3 nucleotides are TGTGCCAGCACTACAGGGATGGGGACCCAGTACTTC. Protein product: CASTTGMGTQYF.